This entry features one TCR beta chain sequence. Original analysis: Amplification from reference gene primers served as the basis for estimated nucleated cell counts. Data came from immunoSEQ multiplex PCR; TCRdb stores just in-frame clones and leaves some out. For V, J and clone size, that table is used; D and trimming come from the DNA. The profile shows approximately 50,000 clones, more than 85% of them singletons. This specimen belongs to a study of blood T cell repertoires in COVID-19. For the study at large: Samples taken during acute and convalescent COVID-19 were collected in the United States, Italy and Spain. PBMCs, B-cell-depleted T cells, or T cells were the source of the cDNA or gDNA that made up the material.

Per the germline V gene, CDR1 is SGHTA and CDR2 is FQGNSA. The CDR3 loop spans 14 amino acids. Trimming shortened V by 5 bases and J by 3 bases, and 13 bases separated the two germline ends. Sequenced material: peripheral blood. The V call is TRBV7-2, the J call TRBJ1-1; D might be TRBD1 (5 bases). This sequence was found in a human donor in a cohort sampled during active COVID-19. The CDR3 protein is CASSVDPRDTEAFF. CDR3 DNA: TGTGCCAGCAGCGTAGACCCCAGGGACACTGAAGCTTTCTTT.